This TCR beta chain was observed in a study of molecular identifiers for immune sequencing clone quantification. Overall study findings and caveats: Over 99% of effector molecules, but under 1% in naive cells, were held by clones with more than 20 RNA copies.

This clonotype has only a few counts. Its antigen is as yet unknown. Generation of bulk TCR libraries relied on previously described methods and listed TCR primers. TCRdb reprocessed the PCR reads via MiXCR and lists one record per CDR3 protein. The sample holds more than 300,000 distinct CDR3 sequences, about 21% seen once. This sequence was found in a human donor in good health. Some libraries in this study had Jurkat cell RNA spiked in. The sequenced sample consisted of naive CD8+ T cells from blood, with Jurkat cell RNA spiked in. Subset denoted: FACS-sorted CD8+CD4-CCR7+CD45RA+ naive T cells.

CDR3 DNA sequence: TGTGCCAGCAGTCCAATAGCGGGAGGGCCGCTATCCTACGAGCAGTACTTC. It specifies CASSPIAGGPLSYEQYF. The chain joins TRBV28 to TRBJ2-7; 11 nucleotides agree with TRBD2. With V trimmed by 5 bases and J by 1 base, 10 bases remained unmatched. This CDR3 is 17 amino acids long. Germline CDR1 MDHEN, CDR2 SYDVKM.